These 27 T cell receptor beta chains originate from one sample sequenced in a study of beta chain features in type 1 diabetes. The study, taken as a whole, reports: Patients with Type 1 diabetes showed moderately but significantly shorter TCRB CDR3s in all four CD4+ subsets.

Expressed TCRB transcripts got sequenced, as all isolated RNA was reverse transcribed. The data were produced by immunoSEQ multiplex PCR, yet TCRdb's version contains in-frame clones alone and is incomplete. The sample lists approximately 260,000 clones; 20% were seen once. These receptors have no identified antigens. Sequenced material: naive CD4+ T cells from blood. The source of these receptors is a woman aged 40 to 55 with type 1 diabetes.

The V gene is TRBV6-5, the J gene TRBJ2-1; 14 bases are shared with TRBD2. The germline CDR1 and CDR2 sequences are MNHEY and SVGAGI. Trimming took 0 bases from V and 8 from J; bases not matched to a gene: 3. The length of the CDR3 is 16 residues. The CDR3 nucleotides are TGTGCCAGCAGTTACTCGGGACTAGCGGGAGACTATGAGCAGTTCTTC. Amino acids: CASSYSGLAGDYEQFF.

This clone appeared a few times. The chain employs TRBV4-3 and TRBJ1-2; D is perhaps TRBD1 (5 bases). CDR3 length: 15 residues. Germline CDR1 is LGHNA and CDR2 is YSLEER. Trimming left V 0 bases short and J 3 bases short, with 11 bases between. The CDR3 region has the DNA TGCGCCAGCAGCCAAGATTGGACATCCGACTATGGCTACACCTTC. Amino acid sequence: CASSQDWTSDYGYTF.

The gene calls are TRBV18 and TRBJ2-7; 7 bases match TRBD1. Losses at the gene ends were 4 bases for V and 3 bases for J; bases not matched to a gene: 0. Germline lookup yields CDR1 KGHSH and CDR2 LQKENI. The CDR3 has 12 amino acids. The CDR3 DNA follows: TGTGCCAGCTCACGGGACAGCTACGAGCAGTACTTC. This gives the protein CASSRDSYEQYF.

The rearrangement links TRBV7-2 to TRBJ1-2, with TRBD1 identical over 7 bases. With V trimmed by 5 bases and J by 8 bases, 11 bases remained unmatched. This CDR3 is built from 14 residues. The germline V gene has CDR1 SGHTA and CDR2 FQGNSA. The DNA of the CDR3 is TGTGCCAGCAGCAAGGGGCGACAGGGAGGCGGCTACACCTTC. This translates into CASSKGRQGGGYTF.

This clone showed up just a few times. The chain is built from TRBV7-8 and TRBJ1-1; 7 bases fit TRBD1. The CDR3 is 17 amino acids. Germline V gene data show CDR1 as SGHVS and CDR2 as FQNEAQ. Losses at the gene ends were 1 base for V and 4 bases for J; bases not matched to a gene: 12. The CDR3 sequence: CASSLEGASIKGTEAFF. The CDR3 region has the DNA TGTGCCAGCAGCTTAGAGGGGGCGTCGATAAAGGGCACTGAAGCTTTCTTT.

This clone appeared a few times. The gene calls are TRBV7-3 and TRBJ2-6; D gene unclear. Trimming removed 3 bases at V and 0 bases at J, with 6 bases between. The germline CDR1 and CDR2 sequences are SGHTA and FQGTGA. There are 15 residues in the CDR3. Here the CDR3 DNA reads TGTGCCAGCAGCTTCTATCTCTCTGGGGCCAACGTCCTGACTTTC. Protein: CASSFYLSGANVLTF.

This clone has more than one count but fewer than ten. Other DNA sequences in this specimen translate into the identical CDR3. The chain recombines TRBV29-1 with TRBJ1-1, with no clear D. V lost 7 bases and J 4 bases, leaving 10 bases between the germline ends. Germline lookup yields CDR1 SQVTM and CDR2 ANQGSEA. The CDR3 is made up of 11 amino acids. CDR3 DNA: TGCAGCGCCGAGCGTGGCACTGAAGCTTTCTTT. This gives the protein CSAERGTEAFF. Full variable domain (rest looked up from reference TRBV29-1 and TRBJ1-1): SAVISQKPSRDICQRGTSLTIQCQVDSQVTMMFWYRQQPGQSLTLIATANQGSEATYESGFVIDKFPISRPNLTFSTLTVSNMSPEDSSIYLCSAERGTEAFFGQGTRLTVV.

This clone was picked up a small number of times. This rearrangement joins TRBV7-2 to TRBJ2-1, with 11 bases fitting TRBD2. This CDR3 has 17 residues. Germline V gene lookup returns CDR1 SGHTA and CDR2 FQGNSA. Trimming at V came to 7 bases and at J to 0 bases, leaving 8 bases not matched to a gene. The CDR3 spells CASTRLAGSLSYNEQFF. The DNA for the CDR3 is TGTGCCAGCACCCGACTAGCGGGGAGCCTCTCCTACAATGAGCAGTTCTTC.

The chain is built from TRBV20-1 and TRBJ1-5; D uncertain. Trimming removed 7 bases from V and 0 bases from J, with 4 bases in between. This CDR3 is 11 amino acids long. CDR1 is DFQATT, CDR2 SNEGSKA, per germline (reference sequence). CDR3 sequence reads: CSVDSNQPQHF. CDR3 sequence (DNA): TGCAGTGTAGATAGCAATCAGCCCCAGCATTTT.

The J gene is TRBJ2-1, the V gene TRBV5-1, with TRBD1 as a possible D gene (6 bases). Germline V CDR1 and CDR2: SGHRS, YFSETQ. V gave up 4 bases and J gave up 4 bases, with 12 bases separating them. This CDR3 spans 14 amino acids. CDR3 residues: CASSPSGTYNEQFF. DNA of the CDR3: TGCGCCAGCAGCCCTTCGGGGACATACAATGAGCAGTTCTTC.

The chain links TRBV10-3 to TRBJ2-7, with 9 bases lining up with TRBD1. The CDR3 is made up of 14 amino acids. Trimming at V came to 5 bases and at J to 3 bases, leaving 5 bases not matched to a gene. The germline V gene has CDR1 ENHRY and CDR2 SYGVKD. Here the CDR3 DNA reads TGTGCCATCAGTAGATCGGGACAGGGCTACGAGCAGTACTTC. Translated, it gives CAISRSGQGYEQYF.

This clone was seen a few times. Here the CDR3 reads CASSQGGDTQYF. In nucleotides, the CDR3 is TGCGCCAGCAGCCAGGGGGGAGATACGCAGTATTTT. This rearrangement joins TRBV5-1 to TRBJ2-3; D perhaps matches TRBD1 (7 bases). V gave up 4 bases and J gave up 5 bases, with 8 bases separating them. CDR1 and CDR2 from the germline V gene are SGHRS and YFSETQ. The length of the CDR3 is 12 residues.

The CDR3 bases are TGTGCCTGGAGTGACAGGAACACTGAAGCTTTCTTT. This encodes CAWSDRNTEAFF. The chain has TRBV30 and TRBJ1-1, with D hard to call. Trimming shortened V by 1 base and J by 1 base, and 4 bases separated the two germline ends. From germline, CDR1 is GTSNPN and CDR2 SVGIG (reference sequence). The CDR3 is made up of 12 amino acids.

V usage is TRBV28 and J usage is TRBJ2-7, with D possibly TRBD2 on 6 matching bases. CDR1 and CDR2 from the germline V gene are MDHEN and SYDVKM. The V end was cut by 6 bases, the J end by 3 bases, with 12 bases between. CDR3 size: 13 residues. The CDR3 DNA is TGTGCCAGCAGCCCGGGAGTCGTCTACGAGCAGTACTTC. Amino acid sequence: CASSPGVVYEQYF.

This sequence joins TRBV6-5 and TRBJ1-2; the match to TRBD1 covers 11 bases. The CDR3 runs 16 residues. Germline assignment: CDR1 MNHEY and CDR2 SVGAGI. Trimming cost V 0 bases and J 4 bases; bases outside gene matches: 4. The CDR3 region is CASSYSGTGGPYGYTF. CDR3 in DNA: TGTGCCAGCAGTTACTCGGGGACAGGGGGACCCTATGGCTACACCTTC.

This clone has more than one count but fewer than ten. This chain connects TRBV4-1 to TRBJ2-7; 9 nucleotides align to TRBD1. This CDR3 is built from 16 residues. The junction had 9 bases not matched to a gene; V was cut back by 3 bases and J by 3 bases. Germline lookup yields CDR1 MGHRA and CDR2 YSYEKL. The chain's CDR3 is CASSQGWTGVFYEQYF. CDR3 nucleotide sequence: TGCGCCAGCAGCCAGGGCTGGACAGGGGTATTCTACGAGCAGTACTTC.

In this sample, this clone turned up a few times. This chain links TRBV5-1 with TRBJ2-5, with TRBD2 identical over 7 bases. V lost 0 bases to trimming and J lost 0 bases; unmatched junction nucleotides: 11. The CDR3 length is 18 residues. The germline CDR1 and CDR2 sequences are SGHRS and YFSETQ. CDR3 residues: CASSLVVTSEKYQETQYF. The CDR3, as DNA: TGCGCCAGCAGCTTGGTGGTTACTAGCGAAAAGTACCAAGAGACCCAGTACTTC. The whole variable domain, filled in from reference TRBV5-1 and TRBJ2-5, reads KAGVTQTPRYLIKTRGQQVTLSCSPISGHRSVSWYQQTPGQGLQFLFEYFSETQRNKGNFPGRFSGRQFSNSRSEMNVSTLELGDSALYLCASSLVVTSEKYQETQYFGPGTRLLVL.

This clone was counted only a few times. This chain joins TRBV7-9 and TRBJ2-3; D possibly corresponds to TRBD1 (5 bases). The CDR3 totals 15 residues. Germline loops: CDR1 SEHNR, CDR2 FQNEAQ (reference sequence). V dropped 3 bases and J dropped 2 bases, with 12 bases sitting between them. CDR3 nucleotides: TGTGCCAGCAGCTTTGACAGCCCTATCACAGATACGCAGTATTTT. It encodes CASSFDSPITDTQYF.

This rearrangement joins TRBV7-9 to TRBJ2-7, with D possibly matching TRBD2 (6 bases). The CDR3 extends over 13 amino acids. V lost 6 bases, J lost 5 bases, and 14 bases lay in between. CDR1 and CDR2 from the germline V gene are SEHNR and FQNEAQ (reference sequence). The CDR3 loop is CASSPIGSDEQYF. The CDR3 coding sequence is TGTGCCAGCAGTCCCATCGGGAGCGACGAGCAGTACTTC.

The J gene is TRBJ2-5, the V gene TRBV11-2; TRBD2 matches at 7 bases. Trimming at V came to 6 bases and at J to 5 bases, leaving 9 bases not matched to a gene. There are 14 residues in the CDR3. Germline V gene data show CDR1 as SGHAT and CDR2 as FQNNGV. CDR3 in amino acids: CASRPIYGGETQYF. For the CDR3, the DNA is TGTGCCAGCAGGCCGATCTACGGGGGGGAGACCCAGTACTTC.

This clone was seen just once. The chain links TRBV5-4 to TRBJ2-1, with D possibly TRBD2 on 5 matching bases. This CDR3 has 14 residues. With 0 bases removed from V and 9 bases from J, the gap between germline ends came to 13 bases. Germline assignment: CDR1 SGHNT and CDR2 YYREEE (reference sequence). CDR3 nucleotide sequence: TGTGCCAGCAGCTTGGGGGGAGCCCGCAGTGAGCAGTTCTTC. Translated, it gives CASSLGGARSEQFF.

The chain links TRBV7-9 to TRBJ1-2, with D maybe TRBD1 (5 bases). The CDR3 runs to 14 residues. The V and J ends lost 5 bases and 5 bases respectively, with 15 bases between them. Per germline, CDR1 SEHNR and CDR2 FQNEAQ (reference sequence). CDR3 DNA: TGTGCCAGCAGCCGCGGGACGGTCGTTTATGGCTACACCTTC. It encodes CASSRGTVVYGYTF. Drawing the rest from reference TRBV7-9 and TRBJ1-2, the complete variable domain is DTGVSQNPRHKITKRGQNVTFRCDPISEHNRLYWYRQTLGQGPEFLTYFQNEAQLEKSRLLSDRFSAERPKGSFSTLEIQRTEQGDSAMYLCASSRGTVVYGYTFGSGTRLTVV.

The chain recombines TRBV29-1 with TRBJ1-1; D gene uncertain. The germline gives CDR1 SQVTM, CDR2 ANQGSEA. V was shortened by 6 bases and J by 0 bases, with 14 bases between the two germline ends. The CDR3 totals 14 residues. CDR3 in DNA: TGCAGCGTCTCGGGAGGATACATGAACACTGAAGCTTTCTTT. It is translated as CSVSGGYMNTEAFF. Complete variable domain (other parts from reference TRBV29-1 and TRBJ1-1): SAVISQKPSRDICQRGTSLTIQCQVDSQVTMMFWYRQQPGQSLTLIATANQGSEATYESGFVIDKFPISRPNLTFSTLTVSNMSPEDSSIYLCSVSGGYMNTEAFFGQGTRLTVV.

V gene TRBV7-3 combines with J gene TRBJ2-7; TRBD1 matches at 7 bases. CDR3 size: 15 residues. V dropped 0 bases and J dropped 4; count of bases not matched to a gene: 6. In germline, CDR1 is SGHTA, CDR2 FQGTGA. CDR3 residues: CASSLTGDRFYEQYF. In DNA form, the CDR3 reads TGTGCCAGCAGCTTAACGGGGGACAGATTTTACGAGCAGTACTTC.

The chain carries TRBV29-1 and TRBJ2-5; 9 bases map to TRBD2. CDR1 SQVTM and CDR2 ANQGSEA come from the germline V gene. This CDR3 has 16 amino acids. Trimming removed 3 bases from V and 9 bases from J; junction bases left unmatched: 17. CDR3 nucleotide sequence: TGCAGCGTTGACGACTTATCCAGCGGGGGGAAACCGGCCCAGTACTTC. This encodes CSVDDLSSGGKPAQYF.

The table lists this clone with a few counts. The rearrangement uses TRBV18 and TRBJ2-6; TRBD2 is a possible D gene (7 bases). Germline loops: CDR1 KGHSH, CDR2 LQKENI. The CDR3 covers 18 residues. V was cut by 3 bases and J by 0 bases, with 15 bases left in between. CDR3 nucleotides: TGTGCCAGCTCACCGTTAAGCGGGACACTCTCTGGGGCCAACGTCCTGACTTTC. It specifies CASSPLSGTLSGANVLTF.

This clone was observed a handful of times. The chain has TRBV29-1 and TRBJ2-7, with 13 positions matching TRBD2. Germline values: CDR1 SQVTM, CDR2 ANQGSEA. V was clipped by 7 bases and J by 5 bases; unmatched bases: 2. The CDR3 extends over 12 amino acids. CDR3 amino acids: CSAGTSGNEQYF. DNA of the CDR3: TGCAGCGCTGGGACTAGCGGGAACGAGCAGTACTTC.